This T cell receptor (beta chain) was sequenced during a study of T cells in Graves' hyperthyroidism and ophthalmopathy. Germline-derived CDR1 and CDR2 are SGHAT and FQNNGV. The CDR3 has 14 amino acids. Trimming pared 4 bases from V and 5 bases from J, leaving 12 bases between. RNA transcripts provided the source from which TCR beta CDR3 regions were amplified. The TCR CDR3 was amplified in a first-round RT-PCR using the HTBI primer set. MiXCR, run by TCRdb on the multiplex PCR reads, gives a single entry per CDR3 protein. The repertoire holds 400,000 to 600,000 distinct CDR3 sequences, with about 16% as singletons. This clonotype was seen ten or more times. Its antigen is still unknown. Ophthalmopathy patients all had a Clinical Activity Score of at least 3, a NOSPECS grade of at least 4 and disease under 3 months old. The study excluded patients with uncontrolled infection, other autoimmune disease, pregnancy or lactation. Diagnoses rested on clinical symptoms, serum thyroxine and TRAb, thyroid ultrasound and orbital computed tomography.

Study-wide results and caveats: Blood also held most thyroid clonotypes expanded beyond 0.001.

The sample taken for sequencing was blood. The receptor's source is a young woman with Graves' ophthalmopathy. This chain connects TRBV11-2 to TRBJ2-1, with unresolved D. CDR3 amino acids: CASSSLQWDNEQFF. In nucleotides, the CDR3 is TGTGCCAGCAGCTCCCTTCAATGGGACAATGAGCAGTTCTTC.